This TCR beta chain was obtained from a study of shared clonotypes between healthy human individuals (dated by TCRdb to the early 2020s). In the study overall: The cohort comprised two women and a few men aged 18 to 49 years. To increase sequencing depth and limit assay-specific biases, different laboratories used diverse techniques to prepare libraries and sequence TCR repertoires. For each donor, CD4 naive and CD4 memory were each given three plates, CD8 naive was given two plates, and CD8 memory was given one plate. The study deeply sequenced blood TCR repertoires of about 5 healthy adults to estimate repertoire size and the extent of clonotype sharing between individuals. Leukapheresis yielded between about 0.9 and 10 billion PBMCs per donor. The research as a whole found: Clonotypes shared by all four sorted-subset donors showed higher generation probabilities than non-shared clonotypes. Rarefaction of sorted-subset datasets indicated incomplete sequencing despite the large sequencing depth. Pairwise subsampling indicated that sequencing depth was expected to affect the degree of clonotype sharing among donors. Across a handful of donors, 5% to 6% of naive CD4, around 3.5% of naive CD8, about 2.3% of memory CD4, and approximately 0.42% of memory CD8 clonotypes were shared. Larger estimated clonotype richness was generally found for naive subsets than for memory subsets. The small number of donors limited the genetic and exposure-history diversity represented. Only blood was sampled, and tissue TCR repertoires likely differ from those in blood.

CD8 naive samples were CD45RO-negative cells positively selected for CCR7, giving a CD45RA+CCR7+ population that excluded TemRA cells. The donors were healthy, HIV-negative adults who had no recently reported acute infections or vaccinations. All donors were Caucasian adults living in Nashville, Tennessee, USA. After blood collection by leukapheresis, PBMCs were isolated using Ficoll-Histopaque density gradient centrifugation and then cryopreserved in the vapor phase of liquid nitrogen. Analytical flow cytometry was used to check the purity and quantity of every magnetically sorted T cell population. Genomic DNA was isolated from every sorted fraction and measured by UV absorbance on a Nanodrop 2000c. The CDR3 goes from the cysteine to the phenylalanine over 13 residues. The kept DNA is CDR3 alone, 39 bases in frame from the first base. V drops 2 bases and J drops 6 bases, leaving 11 bases in between. Via the germline V gene (reference sequence), CDR1 is MNHEY and CDR2 SMNVEV.

Note on this clone: It lacks a known antigen. Base qualities are not provided; no much larger clone lies one nucleotide away.

TCR CDR3 regions were amplified from genomic DNA by multiplex PCR using the deep immunoSEQ assay. For each cell subset, the extracted genomic DNA was distributed evenly across all wells of several immunoSEQ 96-well plates, and each plate served as one replicate. For sorted subsets, 200 ng of genomic DNA, equivalent to some 30,000 T cell genomes, went into each replicate PCR. The purified libraries were quantified using a Qubit 3.0 fluorometer, sized with a Bioanalyzer 2100, and then quantified again using the KAPA Library Quantification kit. Every immunoSEQ 96-well plate was sequenced on a dedicated single-read 150-cycle Illumina NextSeq 550 flow cell. The study's processing was this. Because only junctional sequences without quality scores were contained in the immunoSEQ output, filtering matching that applied to full-length reads could not be performed. Sequences were annotated with PyIR, a Python wrapper for IgBLAST v1.9, and V/J genes and CDR3 were assigned using IMGT germline references. Reads with weak V/J assignments (E-value above 1e-6), missing CDR3, stop codons, out-of-frame junctions, or ambiguous translated residues were removed. V3J clonotypes were defined as sequences sharing an identical inferred V gene, J gene, and CDR3 amino acid sequence. Percentage overlap between repertoires was calculated by dividing the number of shared unique clonotypes by the size of the smaller repertoire. Three approaches were used to assess repertoire richness: RTK rarefaction, the Chao1 estimator, and Recon v2.1 estimates of unobserved clonotypes. Generation probabilities for all TCRbeta clonotypes obtained by the gDNA method from a handful of donors were computed using OLGA. Sourced from immuneACCESS, this table was stored by TCRdb with only in-frame sequences that have V and J called. A share of the clones is absent; for the studies checked, an unresolved V gene accounts for under half, and the remainder has no known explanation. The V and J calls and the clone size are those of that table, but D and trimming were determined from the DNA. The sample records roughly 2.1 million clones, approximately 94% of which are singletons. The leading ten clones occupy roughly 1.8% of the sample.

The receptor chain draws on TRBV27 and TRBJ2-7; the D segment may tentatively be TRBD1 or TRBD2, each giving 5 matched bases. Sequencing input: naive CD8+ T cells from PBMCs. The sample's cell subset or site label, in plain terms: CD45RA+CCR7+. The receptor was derived from a man younger than 35 in good health. Some clones in this sample may be carry-over from other donors' samples. The DNA sequence reads TGTGCCAGCAGTTTAACATGGGGGAGCGAGCAGTACTTC. Its amino acids are CASSLTWGSEQYF.